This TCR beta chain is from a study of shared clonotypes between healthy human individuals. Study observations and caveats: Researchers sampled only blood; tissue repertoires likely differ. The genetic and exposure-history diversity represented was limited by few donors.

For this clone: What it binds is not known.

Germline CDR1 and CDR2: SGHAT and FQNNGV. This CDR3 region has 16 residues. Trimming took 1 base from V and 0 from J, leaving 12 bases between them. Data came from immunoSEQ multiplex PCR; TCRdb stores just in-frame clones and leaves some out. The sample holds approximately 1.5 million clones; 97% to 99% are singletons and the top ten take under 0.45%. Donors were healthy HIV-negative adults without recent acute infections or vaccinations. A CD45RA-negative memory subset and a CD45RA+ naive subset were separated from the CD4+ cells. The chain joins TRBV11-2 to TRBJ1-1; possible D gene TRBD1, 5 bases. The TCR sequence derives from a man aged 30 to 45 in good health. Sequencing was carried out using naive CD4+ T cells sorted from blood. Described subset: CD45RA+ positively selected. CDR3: CASSLGKGLVNTEAFF. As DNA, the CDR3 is TGTGCCAGCAGCTTAGGGAAGGGGCTGGTGAACACTGAAGCTTTCTTT.